This T cell receptor (beta chain) comes out of a study of shared clonotypes between healthy human individuals. Study background: CD4 naive cells filled three plates per donor, CD4 memory three, CD8 naive two and CD8 memory one. Study-wide findings and caveats: Clonotype sharing across several donors was observed for around 5% of naive CD4 clonotypes.

To note about this clone: The antigen remains undetermined.

Data came from immunoSEQ multiplex PCR; TCRdb stores just in-frame clones and leaves some out. The sample shows around 990,000 clones, 70% to 80% of them seen only once. CDR3 size: 16 residues. The germline V gene encodes CDR1 LGHNA and CDR2 YNFKEQ. V dropped 0 bases and J dropped 6 bases, with 16 bases sitting between them. The J gene is TRBJ2-3, the V gene TRBV4-2, with a possible D match to TRBD1 (6 bases). This TCR came from a man aged 18 to 35 in good health. Some clones in this sample may be carry-over from other donors' samples. Sequencing used memory CD4+ T cells from PBMCs. Subset reported: CD45RA-negative fraction. The CDR3 nucleotides read TGTGCCAGCAGCCAAGAAAAAACAGGGACGAGCGATACGCAGTATTTT. As protein: CASSQEKTGTSDTQYF.